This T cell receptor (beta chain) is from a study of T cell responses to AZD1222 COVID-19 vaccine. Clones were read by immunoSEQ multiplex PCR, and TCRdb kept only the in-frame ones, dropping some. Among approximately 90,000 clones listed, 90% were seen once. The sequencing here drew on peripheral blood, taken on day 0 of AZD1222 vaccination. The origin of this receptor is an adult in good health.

Written as DNA, the CDR3 is TGTGCCAGCAGTTCCATGAGACAGCCGATAAATGAGCAGTTCTTC. Protein product: CASSSMRQPINEQFF. The chain employs TRBV27 and TRBJ2-1; D might be TRBD1 (5 bases). CDR1 is MNHEY, CDR2 SMNVEV, per germline (reference sequence). The CDR3 consists of 15 residues. Trimming shortened V by 4 bases and J by 7 bases, and 17 bases separated the two germline ends.